The 17 T cell receptor beta chains below were found in one sample sequenced in a study of blood T cell repertoires in COVID-19. TCRdb's copy holds only in-frame clones and misses some; the assay was immunoSEQ multiplex PCR. The sample holds approximately 500,000 clones; 85% to 90% are singletons and the top ten take less than 2%. Sequencing was carried out using PBMCs or T cells enriched from blood (not recorded which). The receptors here all came from a woman in her forties who had recovered from COVID-19.

V is TRBV18 and J is TRBJ2-7, with 10 bases matching TRBD1. This CDR3 region has 13 residues. Trimming cost V 6 bases and J 5 bases; bases outside gene matches: 4. CDR1 KGHSH and CDR2 LQKENI come from the germline V gene. The CDR3, as DNA: TGTGCCAGCTCCCGACAGGGGGCACACGAGCAGTACTTC. Residues: CASSRQGAHEQYF.

The chain joins TRBV5-4 to TRBJ1-2; 12 bases line up with TRBD1. Germline V gene data show CDR1 as SGHNT and CDR2 as YYREEE (reference sequence). V shed 1 base and J 8 bases; nucleotides not matched to a gene: 9. This CDR3 is 16 amino acids long. CDR3 nucleotide sequence: TGTGCCAGCAGCTTGTTCCGGGGACAGGGGGCGGGCGGCTACACCTTC. It codes for CASSLFRGQGAGGYTF.

This sequence joins TRBV11-2 and TRBJ2-7; D gene uncertain. CDR1 is SGHAT, CDR2 FQNNGV, per germline. V was trimmed by 5 bases and J by 0 bases, leaving 8 bases between them. CDR3 length: 13 amino acids. The CDR3: CASSRGSSYEQYF. CDR3 bases: TGTGCCAGCAGCCGCGGAAGCTCCTACGAGCAGTACTTC.

This chain uses TRBV12-3 or TRBV12-4 with TRBJ1-1; no definite D call. V was cut by 3 bases and J by 0 bases, with 5 bases left in between. CDR3 length: 13 residues. CDR3 protein: CASSFGLNTEAFF. CDR3 nucleotide sequence: TGTGCCAGCAGTTTCGGGTTGAACACTGAAGCTTTCTTT.

V gene TRBV7-9 combines with J gene TRBJ1-2, with 9 bases that match TRBD1. The CDR3 has 14 residues. Germline CDR1 reads SEHNR; CDR2 reads FQNEAQ (reference sequence). Trimming cost V 5 bases and J 3 bases; bases outside gene matches: 4. This chain's CDR3 is CASSPRTGDYGYTF. In nucleotides, the CDR3 is TGTGCCAGCAGCCCCAGGACAGGGGACTATGGCTACACCTTC.

This chain connects TRBV29-1 to TRBJ2-7; no firm D call. Germline-derived CDR1 and CDR2 are SQVTM and ANQGSEA. The CDR3 consists of 12 residues. With 4 bases removed from V and 1 base from J, the gap between germline ends came to 8 bases. The CDR3 region is CSVGRRSYEQYF. The CDR3 bases are TGCAGCGTTGGTCGGAGATCCTACGAGCAGTACTTC.

V gene TRBV9 combines with J gene TRBJ2-3, with D maybe TRBD1 (5 bases). CDR1 and CDR2 from the germline V gene are SGDLS and YYNGEE. V shed 6 bases and J shed 0 bases, with 11 bases lying between them. This CDR3 contains 14 residues. Here the CDR3 reads CASKQAGSTDTQYF. The DNA of the CDR3 is TGTGCCAGCAAACAGGCTGGAAGCACAGATACGCAGTATTTT. The whole variable domain, filled in from reference TRBV9 and TRBJ2-3, reads DSGVTQTPKHLITATGQRVTLRCSPRSGDLSVYWYQQSLDQGLQFLIQYYNGEERAKGNILERFSAQQFPDLHSELNLSSLELGDSALYFCASKQAGSTDTQYFGPGTRLTVL.

The genes are TRBV7-9 and TRBJ2-1; 7 nucleotides match TRBD2. There are 16 residues in the CDR3. Looked up from germline, CDR1 is SEHNR and CDR2 is FQNEAQ (reference sequence). V shed 7 bases, J shed 8 bases, and the junction held 17 bases outside the gene matches. CDR3 DNA sequence: TGTGCCAGCACACTGAACTTAGGGAGGGCCATGGATGAGCAGTTCTTC. It encodes CASTLNLGRAMDEQFF.

The chain has TRBV5-1 and TRBJ2-3; unclear D gene. V dropped 7 bases and J dropped 2 bases, with 14 bases sitting between them. CDR1 and CDR2 (germline): SGHRS, YFSETQ. The CDR3 contains 14 residues. The CDR3 coding sequence is TGCGCCAGCGCGGCGGAGAGACCCACAGATACGCAGTATTTT. Translation gives CASAAERPTDTQYF.

Points on this clone: One end of the junction varies from germline; a read error may be responsible. The V gene is TRBV11-2, the J gene TRBJ2-5; D remains ambiguous. Per germline, CDR1 SGHAT and CDR2 FQNNGV. CDR3 length: 13 residues. CDR3 nucleotides: TGTGCCAGCAGCATAGACACTAAAGAGACCCAGTACTTC. Translation gives CASSIDTKETQYF.

The chain uses TRBV11-2 and TRBJ2-1; 16 nucleotides align to TRBD2. Trimming cost V 5 bases and J 7 bases; bases outside gene matches: 8. Germline values: CDR1 SGHAT, CDR2 FQNNGV. The CDR3 contains 17 residues. CDR3 residues: CASSPEGLAGGPNEQFF. CDR3 nucleotide sequence: TGTGCCAGCAGCCCAGAGGGACTAGCGGGAGGGCCTAATGAGCAGTTCTTC.

The chain is built from TRBV16 and TRBJ2-5; TRBD2 agrees at 12 bases. Germline lookup yields CDR1 KGHSY and CDR2 FQNENV. Trimming removed 4 bases from V and 1 base from J; junction bases left unmatched: 4. The length of the CDR3 is 16 residues. CDR3 loop: CASSLGLAGFQETQYF. The CDR3 bases are TGTGCCAGCAGCCTCGGACTAGCGGGATTCCAAGAGACCCAGTACTTC. Full variable domain (remainder filled in from reference TRBV16 and TRBJ2-5): GEEVAQTPKHLVRGEGQKAKLYCAPIKGHSYVFWYQQVLKNEFKFLISFQNENVFDETGMPKERFSAKCLPNSPCSLEIQATKLEDSAVYFCASSLGLAGFQETQYFGPGTRLLVL.

This chain links TRBV11-3 with TRBJ2-1, with 10 nucleotides matching TRBD2. This CDR3 contains 19 residues. Germline V gives CDR1 SGHNT, CDR2 YENEEA. With 0 bases clipped from V and 0 bases from J, the junction kept 8 bases outside the gene matches. The CDR3 region is CASSLDRTSGVSSYNEQFF. As DNA, the CDR3 is TGTGCCAGCAGCTTAGATAGGACTAGCGGAGTCAGCTCCTACAATGAGCAGTTCTTC.

This clone appeared a single time. The chain has TRBV5-1 and TRBJ1-4, with TRBD1 matching over 8 bases. This CDR3 contains 15 residues. CDR1 is SGHRS and CDR2 is YFSETQ in the germline V gene. With 2 bases clipped from V and 2 bases from J, the junction kept 2 bases outside the gene matches. The CDR3 here is CASSFGQGTNEKLFF. The CDR3 DNA follows: TGCGCCAGCAGCTTTGGACAGGGCACTAATGAAAAACTGTTTTTT.

This clone was counted a single time. The chain employs TRBV11-2 and TRBJ1-4, with 7 positions matching TRBD1. The V gene end was trimmed by 7 bases and the J gene end by 7 bases; junction bases not matched to a gene: 15. The germline CDR1 and CDR2 sequences are SGHAT and FQNNGV. CDR3 length: 16 residues. CDR3 nucleotide sequence: TGTGCCAGCACCCCGGGTCGTGGTCAGGGGGTTGAAAAACTGTTTTTT. Translated, it gives CASTPGRGQGVEKLFF.

V gene TRBV6-5 combines with J gene TRBJ2-3; 13 bases are shared with TRBD2. The CDR3 is made up of 13 amino acids. CDR1 is MNHEY and CDR2 is SVGAGI in the germline V gene. J lost 5 bases, V lost 9 bases, and 2 bases had no gene match. The chain's CDR3 is CASGLAGVDTQYF. DNA for the CDR3: TGTGCCAGTGGACTAGCGGGAGTAGATACGCAGTATTTT.

The table lists this clone with a count of one. The chain links TRBV28 to TRBJ1-1, with D perhaps TRBD1 (5 bases). Deletions cut 7 bases from V and 0 bases from J, with 18 bases between. Germline CDR1 MDHEN, CDR2 SYDVKM. The CDR3 is 16 amino acids. CDR3 in DNA: TGTGCCAGCATCATTTCGCCGCAGGGCGTGAACACTGAAGCTTTCTTT. Residues: CASIISPQGVNTEAFF.